This T cell receptor beta chain came from a study of blood T cell repertoires in COVID-19. Study information: There were acute and convalescent COVID-19 samples, and they came from the United States, Italy and Spain. PBMCs, B-cell-depleted T cells, or T cells provided the cDNA or gDNA that made up the material.

This CDR3 contains 14 residues. Germline CDR1 reads SGDLS; CDR2 reads YYNGEE. With 4 bases removed from V and 6 bases from J, the gap between germline ends came to 14 bases. Under the authors' procedure: Nucleated cell counts were estimated from reference gene primer amplification. Data came from immunoSEQ multiplex PCR; TCRdb stores just in-frame clones and leaves some out. The V and J calls and the clone size are those of that table, but D and trimming were determined from the DNA. The top ten hold 3.5% to 4% of the sample, which has a few hundred thousand clones, 85% seen once. Sequencing used peripheral blood. The chain couples TRBV9 to TRBJ1-5; no firm D call. The TCR originated in a woman younger than 30 with acute or convalescent COVID-19. CDR3 nucleotides: TGTGCCAGCAGCCCCGACATCAATGGTCAGCCCCAGCATTTT. It is translated as CASSPDINGQPQHF.